The present entry profiles one T cell receptor (beta chain) with its context. Its antigen remains unidentified. Time point given: week 47, end of study. Vaccination comprised doses that each held 300 ug of mutant IDH1 20-mer peptide, plus topical imiquimod. Donors had new IDH1-mutant astrocytomas of WHO grade 3 or 4 (ATRX-lost). This table comes from immunoSEQ multiplex PCR, and its TCRdb copy is limited to in-frame clones, with some not included. Of tens of thousands of clones listed, about four fifths were seen once; the top ten hold about 4%. These data originate in a study of a mutant IDH1 vaccine in newly diagnosed glioma. At the level of the study: Patients' prior therapy spanned radiotherapy, temozolomide, or both; most underwent both. Held at week 35, visit V12 was the safety follow-up, and visit V13 followed at week 47.

The study, taken as a whole, reports: Patients showed vaccine-induced immune responses at a rate of about 93%.

Germline CDR1 is SGHVS and CDR2 is FNYEAQ. Trimming pared 1 base from V and 3 bases from J, leaving 13 bases between. The CDR3 spans 15 residues. The rearrangement uses TRBV7-6 and TRBJ2-7; tentative D call: TRBD2 (5 bases). Material: PBMCs, obtained from a glioma patient whose treatment included an IDH1 peptide vaccine. This receptor was taken from a man aged 25-45 years with glioma. CDR3 DNA sequence: TGTGCCAGCAGCTTAGGACACTCCGACTACTACGAGCAGTACTTC. It specifies CASSLGHSDYYEQYF.